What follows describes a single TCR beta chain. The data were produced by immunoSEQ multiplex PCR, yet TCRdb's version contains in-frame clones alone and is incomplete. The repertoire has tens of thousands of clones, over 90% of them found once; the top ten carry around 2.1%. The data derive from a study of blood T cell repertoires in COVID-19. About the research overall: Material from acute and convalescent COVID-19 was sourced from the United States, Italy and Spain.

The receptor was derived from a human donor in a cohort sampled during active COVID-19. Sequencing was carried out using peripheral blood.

As DNA, the CDR3 is TGTGCCAGCAGTTATAGCGGGAGGGCCGACTACGAGCAGTACTTC. It encodes CASSYSGRADYEQYF. The gene calls are TRBV6-5 and TRBJ2-7; 11 bases agree with TRBD2. The CDR3 has 15 residues. Trimming at V came to 3 bases and at J to 3 bases, leaving 4 bases not matched to a gene. CDR1 MNHEY and CDR2 SVGAGI come from the germline V gene.